The 16 T cell receptor beta chains reported below all come from one sample, sequenced in a study of blood T cell repertoires in COVID-19. Clones were sequenced by immunoSEQ multiplex PCR, and TCRdb holds only the in-frame ones, with some missing. Among over 300,000 clones listed, approximately 85% were seen once. Sequenced: peripheral blood. These receptors came from a woman in her fifties or sixties with acute or convalescent COVID-19.

The chain uses TRBV28 and TRBJ1-4; TRBD1 is a possible D gene (5 bases). The germline CDR1 and CDR2 sequences are MDHEN and SYDVKM. CDR3 length equals 17 residues. V shed 7 bases and J shed 0 bases, with 18 bases lying between them. CDR3: CASMGYGDSATNEKLFF. CDR3 sequence (DNA): TGTGCCAGCATGGGGTATGGAGACAGTGCAACTAATGAAAAACTGTTTTTT.

The chain couples TRBV9 to TRBJ2-7; 9 bases fit TRBD1. The V gene's germline CDR1 is SGDLS and CDR2 YYNGEE. V shed 0 bases and J 9 bases; nucleotides not matched to a gene: 4. There are 13 residues in the CDR3. The CDR3: CASSVGGQGLQYF. CDR3 bases: TGTGCCAGCAGCGTAGGGGGACAGGGACTGCAGTACTTC.

As for this clone: Other DNA sequences in this sample translate to the same CDR3. The chain is built from TRBV18 and TRBJ2-1, with 8 nucleotides matching TRBD1. V lost 3 bases, J lost 5 bases, and 0 bases stayed unmatched. In germline, CDR1 is KGHSH, CDR2 LQKENI. This CDR3 has 13 residues. The CDR3 loop is CASSPTGDNEQFF. Written as DNA, the CDR3 is TGTGCCAGCTCACCGACAGGGGACAATGAGCAGTTCTTC.

The chain recombines TRBV5-1 with TRBJ2-1; weak D call: TRBD2 (5 bases). The germline V gene encodes CDR1 SGHRS and CDR2 YFSETQ. The CDR3 is 16 residues long. V dropped 4 bases and J dropped 1 base, with 15 bases sitting between them. The CDR3 nucleotides read TGCGCCAGCAGCCGTTCGATAGCGAATTCCTACAATGAGCAGTTCTTC. Amino acid sequence: CASSRSIANSYNEQFF.

V gene TRBV5-4 combines with J gene TRBJ2-1, with D possibly TRBD2 on 5 matching bases. Trimming took 4 bases from V and 4 from J, leaving 9 bases between them. The germline V gene encodes CDR1 SGHNT and CDR2 YYREEE (reference sequence). The CDR3 spans 13 residues. The CDR3, as DNA: TGTGCCAGCAGCCTCAGAGGGTACAATGAGCAGTTCTTC. This sequence encodes CASSLRGYNEQFF.

V gene TRBV19 combines with J gene TRBJ1-4, with D possibly TRBD1 on 5 matching bases. Trimming pared 2 bases from V and 3 bases from J, leaving 10 bases between. This CDR3 has 15 amino acids. The germline V gene has CDR1 LNHDA and CDR2 SQIVND (reference sequence). CDR3 protein: CASSIQGKSNEKLFF. CDR3 bases: TGTGCCAGTAGTATACAGGGAAAATCTAATGAAAAACTGTTTTTT.

The rearrangement links TRBV18 to TRBJ2-1; 12 nucleotides line up with TRBD2. Germline-derived CDR1 and CDR2 are KGHSH and LQKENI. There are 16 residues in the CDR3. Unmatched junction bases numbered 11, after V lost 5 bases and J lost 9 bases. The chain's CDR3 is CASSSGLAGWGAEQFF. The CDR3 nucleotides read TGTGCCAGCTCATCAGGACTAGCGGGATGGGGCGCTGAGCAGTTCTTC.

This chain links TRBV4-3 with TRBJ1-1; D perhaps matches TRBD1 (6 bases). CDR1 LGHNA and CDR2 YSLEER come from the germline V gene. V dropped 1 base and J dropped 7 bases, with 19 bases sitting between them. CDR3 size: 16 residues. The CDR3 region is CASSQAAGRGASEAFF. CDR3 nucleotides: TGCGCCAGCAGCCAAGCCGCTGGGCGGGGGGCGAGTGAAGCTTTCTTT.

The chain uses TRBV6-6 and TRBJ2-1; D gene ambiguous. Germline CDR1 is MNHNY and CDR2 is SVGAGI (reference sequence). The CDR3 consists of 11 residues. The ends were cut back, 10 bases at V and 2 bases at J, with 6 bases in the middle. CDR3 DNA: TGTGCCACGAGCCCCTACAATGAGCAGTTCTTC. Protein product: CATSPYNEQFF.

V gene TRBV4-1 combines with J gene TRBJ1-1; 7 bases line up with TRBD1. CDR1 and CDR2 from the germline V gene are MGHRA and YSYEKL. J lost 0 bases, V lost 8 bases, and 3 bases had no gene match. This CDR3 is 13 amino acids long. DNA for the CDR3: TGCGCCAGCGGGGACAGCATGAACACTGAAGCTTTCTTT. Encoded protein: CASGDSMNTEAFF.

The CDR3 loop reads CASSRGLAGGRYNEQFF. The CDR3 bases are TGTGCCAGCAGCCGAGGACTAGCGGGAGGGCGGTACAATGAGCAGTTCTTC. This rearrangement joins TRBV11-3 to TRBJ2-1; 15 nucleotides align to TRBD2. The CDR3 is made up of 17 amino acids. The ends lost 5 bases at V and 4 bases at J; junction bases unmatched: 6. CDR1 and CDR2 (germline): SGHNT, YENEEA. The variable domain in full, completed from reference TRBV11-3 and TRBJ2-1, reads EAGVVQSPRYKIIEKKQPVAFWCNPISGHNTLYWYLQNLGQGPELLIRYENEEAVDDSQLPKDRFSAERLKGVDSTLKIQPAELGDSAVYLCASSRGLAGGRYNEQFFGPGTRLTVL.

The rearrangement uses TRBV5-1 and TRBJ1-2; a possible D gene is TRBD1 (6 bases). Trimming stripped 4 bases from V and 6 bases from J, with 19 bases between. This CDR3 is built from 15 residues. The germline gives CDR1 SGHRS, CDR2 YFSETQ. CDR3 in amino acids: CASSPDAGAWNGYTF. CDR3 nucleotide sequence: TGCGCCAGCAGCCCCGACGCAGGGGCCTGGAATGGCTACACCTTC.

J is TRBJ1-1 and V is TRBV6-4; the D gene is possibly TRBD1 (5 bases). Trimming left V 3 bases short and J 10 bases short, with 15 bases between. From germline, CDR1 is MRHNA and CDR2 SNTAGT. CDR3 length: 13 amino acids. The CDR3 is CASSEREGMGAFF. For the CDR3, the DNA is TGTGCCAGCAGTGAAAGGGAGGGGATGGGAGCTTTCTTT.

The gene calls are TRBV25-1 and TRBJ2-7; 7 bases line up with TRBD1. There are 12 residues in the CDR3. The germline V gene encodes CDR1 MGHDK and CDR2 SYGVNS. V lost 6 bases to trimming and J lost 7 bases; unmatched junction nucleotides: 6. The CDR3 spells CASRSTGDEQYF. The CDR3 nucleotides are TGTGCCAGCAGATCCACAGGGGATGAGCAGTACTTC.

The chain joins TRBV9 to TRBJ2-7, with 10 nucleotides matching TRBD2. Germline CDR1 SGDLS, CDR2 YYNGEE. The CDR3 has 16 residues. Trimming cost V 3 bases and J 5 bases; bases outside gene matches: 11. The CDR3 spells CASSARIAGGRNEQYF. The CDR3 DNA reads TGTGCCAGCAGCGCCCGGATAGCGGGAGGCCGGAACGAGCAGTACTTC.

The chain carries TRBV28 and TRBJ1-4, with 9 bases that match TRBD1. The CDR3 extends over 16 amino acids. In germline, CDR1 is MDHEN, CDR2 SYDVKM. Trimming took 5 bases from V and 7 from J; bases not matched to a gene: 11. The CDR3 bases are TGTGCCAGCAGTGGAATACAGGGGGCGGTCGGTGAAAAACTGTTTTTT. Translating it yields CASSGIQGAVGEKLFF.